Below are 31 T cell receptor beta chains sequenced from a single sample in a study of cytomegalovirus exposure and HLA in healthy donors (dated 2017 in TCRdb). The library came from the immunoSEQ multiplex PCR assay. A mixture of 60 forward primers for TCR Vbeta segments and 13 reverse primers for TCR Jbeta segments was used in the multiplex PCR. TCRdb re-hosts the immuneACCESS table, in-frame sequences only. Its copies lack some clones; in the studies checked, an unresolved V gene accounts for under half of them, and the cause for the rest is not known. Within this sample are about 140,000 clones, with approximately 70% of them counted one time only. The ten largest clones add up to 6.5% of the sample. Sequencing was carried out using PBMCs. These receptors were taken from a woman aged 60-75 years in good health and CMV-seronegative.

J is TRBJ2-5 and V is TRBV5-1; possibly TRBD2 for D (6 bases). V lost 1 base and J 1 base, leaving 8 bases between the germline ends. CDR1 and CDR2 from the germline V gene are SGHRS and YFSETQ. The CDR3 is 14 amino acids. The chain's CDR3 is CASSLISGQETQYF. CDR3 nucleotides: TGCGCCAGCAGCTTGATTAGCGGCCAAGAGACCCAGTACTTC.

Comment on this clone: A junction boundary mismatches the germline segment, possibly from a read error. For the CDR3, the DNA is TGCGCCAGCAGCCAAGTAACAGGGCTCTTCAATAAGCAGTTCTTC. This codes for CASSQVTGLFNKQFF. The chain has TRBV4-3 and TRBJ2-1; D might be TRBD1 (6 bases). This CDR3 is built from 15 residues. The germline V gene has CDR1 LGHNA and CDR2 YSLEER.

The chain recombines TRBV28 with TRBJ2-5, with 10 bases lining up with TRBD1. Germline CDR1 reads MDHEN; CDR2 reads SYDVKM. This CDR3 has 15 residues. V was pared by 3 bases and J by 5 bases, with 6 bases of the junction left unmatched. The CDR3 here is CASSFSGQGRETQYF. CDR3 bases: TGTGCCAGCAGTTTTTCGGGACAGGGGCGGGAGACCCAGTACTTC.

The V and J genes are TRBV7-9 and TRBJ2-3, with TRBD2 identical over 7 bases. The ends lost 4 bases at V and 4 bases at J; junction bases unmatched: 11. CDR3 length: 16 residues. CDR1 and CDR2 (germline): SEHNR, FQNEAQ (reference sequence). CDR3 region: CASSSGPGGGPDTQYF. In nucleotides, the CDR3 is TGTGCCAGCAGCTCCGGGCCTGGGGGAGGGCCAGATACGCAGTATTTT.

The CDR3 DNA reads as TGCAGCGTTGCCCCGGACAGACTAAAAGAGACCCAGTACTTC. Protein: CSVAPDRLKETQYF. This chain connects TRBV29-1 to TRBJ2-5, with TRBD1 as a possible D gene (6 bases). Per the germline V gene, CDR1 is SQVTM and CDR2 is ANQGSEA. The CDR3 totals 14 residues. The V and J ends lost 4 bases and 3 bases respectively, with 15 bases between them.

This clone appeared a single time. V gene TRBV6-1 combines with J gene TRBJ2-7; weak D call: TRBD2 (7 bases). CDR1 is MNHNS, CDR2 SASEGT, per germline. The length of the CDR3 is 15 residues. V was cut by 1 base and J by 6 bases, with 16 bases left in between. CDR3 protein: CASSEGGRGNLEQYF. CDR3 bases: TGTGCCAGCAGTGAAGGGGGGAGGGGGAACCTCGAGCAGTACTTC.

The rearrangement joins TRBV6-5 to TRBJ2-4; 8 nucleotides line up with TRBD1. V lost 4 bases, J lost 3 bases, and 8 bases stayed unmatched. Germline CDR1 is MNHEY and CDR2 is SVGAGI. This CDR3 has 16 amino acids. The CDR3 loop reads CASSLTPGTGKNIQYF. CDR3 DNA: TGTGCCAGCAGTTTGACCCCCGGGACAGGCAAAAACATTCAGTACTTC.

In its sample, this clone was seen a few times. The rearrangement uses TRBV11-3 and TRBJ2-3; D may be TRBD1 (6 bases). The CDR3 extends over 14 amino acids. Trimming stripped 5 bases from V and 8 bases from J, with 17 bases between. The germline gives CDR1 SGHNT, CDR2 YENEEA. The CDR3: CASSPSGIQGTQYF. DNA of the CDR3: TGTGCCAGCAGCCCCTCCGGGATACAGGGTACGCAGTATTTT.

The chain employs TRBV19 and TRBJ1-4; 10 bases are shared with TRBD1. Looked up from germline, CDR1 is LNHDA and CDR2 is SQIVND (reference sequence). This CDR3 has 15 amino acids. J lost 6 bases, V lost 1 base, and 2 bases had no gene match. Written as DNA, the CDR3 is TGTGCCAGTAGTATAGGAGGGACAGGGGATGAAAAACTGTTTTTT. This encodes CASSIGGTGDEKLFF.

V usage is TRBV6-5 and J usage is TRBJ1-5, with D possibly TRBD1 on 6 matching bases. V lost 5 bases and J lost 7, with 18 bases in between. Germline CDR1 and CDR2: MNHEY and SVGAGI. CDR3 length: 15 residues. The CDR3: CASSASGGAGQPQHF. In DNA, the CDR3 is TGTGCCAGCAGTGCAAGTGGGGGCGCCGGCCAGCCCCAGCATTTT.

The V call is TRBV19, the J call TRBJ2-3; the match to TRBD2 covers 9 bases. Trimming cost V 4 bases and J 6 bases; bases outside gene matches: 8. The CDR3 loop spans 15 amino acids. Looked up from germline, CDR1 is LNHDA and CDR2 is SQIVND (reference sequence). The CDR3 DNA is TGTGCCAGTAGTACCTCTAGCGGGGTAACGGATACGCAGTATTTT. Encoded protein: CASSTSSGVTDTQYF.

In this sample, this clone turned up once. J is TRBJ1-2 and V is TRBV28, with TRBD1 matching over 8 bases. Trimming at V came to 4 bases and at J to 7 bases, leaving 5 bases not matched to a gene. Germline V gene sequence: CDR1 MDHEN, CDR2 SYDVKM. This CDR3 is 13 amino acids long. DNA for the CDR3: TGTGCCAGCAGTTCCCCAGGGGGCTTTGGCTACACCTTC. It encodes CASSSPGGFGYTF.

The gene calls are TRBV5-4 and TRBJ1-2; 9 positions match TRBD1. This CDR3 region has 13 residues. The junction had 6 bases not matched to a gene; V was cut back by 4 bases and J by 8 bases. Germline V gives CDR1 SGHNT, CDR2 YYREEE (reference sequence). The CDR3, as DNA: TGTGCCAGCAGCCTACAGGGGGCAGGAGGCTACACCTTC. Amino acid sequence: CASSLQGAGGYTF.

The chain links TRBV7-2 to TRBJ1-5; perhaps TRBD1 as D (5 bases). Germline V lookup: CDR1 SGHTA, CDR2 FQGNSA. This CDR3 contains 16 residues. V gave up 5 bases and J gave up 0 bases, with 14 bases separating them. CDR3 in DNA: TGTGCCAGCAGCGCGTGGTTAGGGGATAGCAATCAGCCCCAGCATTTT. As protein: CASSAWLGDSNQPQHF.

The CDR3 sequence: CASSLRQGAGTDTQYF. DNA of the CDR3: TGTGCCAGCAGCCTCAGACAGGGGGCCGGCACAGATACGCAGTATTTT. This sequence joins TRBV7-9 and TRBJ2-3; TRBD1 aligns across 10 bases. Germline V CDR1 and CDR2: SEHNR, FQNEAQ (reference sequence). V dropped 5 bases and J dropped 1; count of bases not matched to a gene: 6. The CDR3 covers 16 residues.

In DNA form, the CDR3 reads TGCGCCAGCAGCCAAGCCGGGACAGCCTACAATGAGCAGTTCTTC. Translation gives CASSQAGTAYNEQFF. The gene calls are TRBV4-1 and TRBJ2-1, with TRBD1 identical over 7 bases. CDR1 and CDR2 (germline): MGHRA, YSYEKL. The CDR3 runs to 15 residues. With V trimmed by 1 base and J by 2 bases, 2 bases remained unmatched.

This sequence joins TRBV7-2 and TRBJ2-4; D perhaps matches TRBD1 (6 bases). CDR1 SGHTA and CDR2 FQGNSA come from the germline V gene. CDR3 size: 16 residues. Trimming pared 1 base from V and 0 bases from J, leaving 10 bases between. The CDR3 here is CASSLGTALAKNIQYF. CDR3 in DNA: TGTGCCAGCAGCTTAGGGACAGCCCTAGCCAAAAACATTCAGTACTTC.

The rearrangement uses TRBV7-2 and TRBJ2-3; D is uncertain. Germline loops: CDR1 SGHTA, CDR2 FQGNSA. The CDR3 consists of 16 residues. V was clipped by 5 bases and J by 2 bases, with 17 bases between them. The CDR3 DNA sequence: TGTGCCAGCAGCCGAAGAACTACTACCCTCACAGATACGCAGTATTTT. This sequence encodes CASSRRTTTLTDTQYF.

This clone was seen at least ten times. Other DNA sequences in the same sample also yield this CDR3. The chain recombines TRBV6-5 with TRBJ1-1; D gene ambiguous. V dropped 7 bases and J dropped 0 bases, with 12 bases sitting between them. This CDR3 has 14 residues. Germline V gene data show CDR1 as MNHEY and CDR2 as SVGAGI. The CDR3 DNA follows: TGTGCCAGCACGGAGCGTATCATGAACACTGAAGCTTTCTTT. Translated, it gives CASTERIMNTEAFF.

The J gene is TRBJ2-3, the V gene TRBV4-3; 7 bases align to TRBD2. This CDR3 contains 15 residues. Germline CDR1 reads LGHNA; CDR2 reads YSLEER. V shed 1 base, J shed 4 bases, and the junction held 5 bases outside the gene matches. CDR3 residues: CASSQGAGEADTQYF. DNA for the CDR3: TGCGCCAGCAGCCAAGGTGCGGGAGAAGCAGATACGCAGTATTTT.

This clone was seen more than once but under ten times. The chain combines TRBV7-8 with TRBJ2-2, with D hard to call. Germline V gene sequence: CDR1 SGHVS, CDR2 FQNEAQ. Trimming shortened V by 8 bases and J by 8 bases, and 6 bases separated the two germline ends. The CDR3 runs 10 residues. CDR3 DNA: TGTGCCAGCTCTAGGGGGGAGCTGTTTTTT. Amino acid sequence: CASSRGELFF.

This clone appeared a few times. This chain connects TRBV5-4 to TRBJ2-3; D is undetermined. There are 15 residues in the CDR3. V lost 4 bases and J lost 1, with 13 bases in between. The germline gives CDR1 SGHNT, CDR2 YYREEE (reference sequence). CDR3 sequence reads: CASSHRSVGTDTQYF. The CDR3 DNA follows: TGTGCCAGCAGCCACCGGAGTGTAGGCACAGATACGCAGTATTTT.

This chain joins TRBV7-8 and TRBJ1-1; D call uncertain. V was pared by 3 bases and J by 1 base, with 12 bases between. Germline CDR1 SGHVS, CDR2 FQNEAQ. CDR3 size: 15 residues. CDR3 loop: CASSFHRGANTEAFF. The CDR3 DNA sequence: TGTGCCAGCAGCTTCCACCGTGGAGCGAACACTGAAGCTTTCTTT.

This clone was seen only once. Lacking the conserved final phenylalanine or tryptophan, this CDR3 likely reflects a read error. No DNA is shown, since the ends of the CDR3 on it are uncertain; the CDR3 is the one TCRdb lists. The chain employs TRBV11-3 and TRBJ2-7; TRBD1 is taken as the D call from the table, unchecked against the DNA. Germline V lookup: CDR1 SGHNT, CDR2 YENEEA. A total of 9 residues make up the CDR3, ends included. The CDR3 protein is CASIPGQDI.

J is TRBJ1-5 and V is TRBV5-1, with 7 bases identical to TRBD1. Germline loops: CDR1 SGHRS, CDR2 YFSETQ. CDR3 length: 14 residues. V was pared by 0 bases and J by 6 bases, with 3 bases of the junction left unmatched. In DNA form, the CDR3 reads TGCGCCAGCAGCTTGGCAGGGGACAGTCAGCCCCAGCATTTT. Translated, it gives CASSLAGDSQPQHF.

J is TRBJ1-5 and V is TRBV6-5; D might be TRBD1 (5 bases). V gave up 2 bases and J gave up 6 bases, with 11 bases separating them. The germline V gene encodes CDR1 MNHEY and CDR2 SVGAGI. The CDR3 totals 14 residues. This CDR3 is CASSYLLGGQPQHF. CDR3 DNA sequence: TGTGCCAGCAGTTACCTTCTGGGGGGTCAGCCCCAGCATTTT.

The rearrangement uses TRBV5-5 and TRBJ2-2; D is uncertain. CDR1 is SGHKS, CDR2 YYEKEE, per germline (reference sequence). The ends were cut back, 0 bases at V and 3 bases at J, with 3 bases in the middle. This CDR3 comprises 13 residues. CDR3 in amino acids: CASSLADTGELFF. CDR3 DNA: TGTGCCAGCAGCTTGGCTGACACCGGGGAGCTGTTTTTT. Full variable domain (remainder filled in from reference TRBV5-5 and TRBJ2-2): DAGVTQSPTHLIKTRGQQVTLRCSPISGHKSVSWYQQVLGQGPQFIFQYYEKEERGRGNFPDRFSARQFPNYSSELNVNALLLGDSALYLCASSLADTGELFFGEGSRLTVL.

In the case of this clone: The junction departs from the called germline gene at one end, perhaps through a read error. The chain joins TRBV7-9 to TRBJ2-7, with D perhaps matching TRBD1 (6 bases). The CDR3 runs 15 residues. Germline CDR1 reads SEHNR; CDR2 reads FQNEAQ (reference sequence). DNA for the CDR3: TGTTCCAGCAGCCCCCGGACAGTCAGCTCCTACGAGCAGTACTTC. It codes for CSSSPRTVSSYEQYF.

This chain links TRBV2 with TRBJ2-5; 13 nucleotides agree with TRBD2. Germline V CDR1 and CDR2: SNHLY, FYNNEI. The CDR3 has 14 residues. V lost 6 bases, J lost 9 bases, and 7 bases stayed unmatched. DNA of the CDR3: TGTGCCAGCAGGCCGGGACTAGCGGGGCAGTCCCAGTACTTC. This translates into CASRPGLAGQSQYF.

This clone was seen a handful of times. The chain combines TRBV9 with TRBJ2-2; weak D call: TRBD2 (5 bases). The CDR3 covers 15 residues. Germline V gene sequence: CDR1 SGDLS, CDR2 YYNGEE. The V end was cut by 0 bases, the J end by 7 bases, with 13 bases between. The CDR3 is CASSVEGVGIGELFF. As DNA, the CDR3 is TGTGCCAGCAGCGTAGAGGGAGTTGGAATCGGGGAGCTGTTTTTT.

This clone is a singleton in its sample. The chain recombines TRBV7-8 with TRBJ2-6; 7 bases fit TRBD1. CDR1 is SGHVS, CDR2 FQNEAQ, per germline. V lost 1 base to trimming and J lost 0 bases; unmatched junction nucleotides: 6. CDR3 length equals 18 residues. CDR3 DNA: TGTGCCAGCAGCTTAGGAGGTTCAGGGGGCTCTGGGGCCAACGTCCTGACTTTC. Encoded protein: CASSLGGSGGSGANVLTF.